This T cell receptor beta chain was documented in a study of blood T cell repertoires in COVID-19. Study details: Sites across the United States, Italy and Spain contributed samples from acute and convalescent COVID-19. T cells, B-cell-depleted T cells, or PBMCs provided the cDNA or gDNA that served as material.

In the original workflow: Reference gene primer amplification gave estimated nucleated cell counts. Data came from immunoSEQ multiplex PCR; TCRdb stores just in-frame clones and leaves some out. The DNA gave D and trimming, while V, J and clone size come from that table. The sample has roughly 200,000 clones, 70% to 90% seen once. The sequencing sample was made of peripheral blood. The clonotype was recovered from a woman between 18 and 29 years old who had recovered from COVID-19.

The CDR3 sequence is CARSLEVPRGPYEQYF. In DNA, the CDR3 is TGTGCCAGAAGCTTGGAAGTCCCTAGGGGCCCCTACGAGCAGTACTTC. The chain combines TRBV5-3 with TRBJ2-7, with a weak D call TRBD1 (5 bases). TRBV5-3 is an ORF, and what it does is uncertain. V dropped 0 bases and J dropped 2 bases, with 15 bases sitting between them. CDR3 length: 16 residues.